This TCR beta chain was recovered during a study of cytomegalovirus exposure and HLA in healthy donors. The CDR3 consists of 15 residues. Trimming shortened V by 1 base and J by 2 bases, and 9 bases separated the two germline ends. The V gene's germline CDR1 is SGHVS and CDR2 FQNEAQ. The PCR was carried out with 60 Vbeta primers and 13 Jbeta primers. Generated by immunoSEQ multiplex PCR, the TCRdb table keeps only in-frame clones and is missing some. This table has more than 80,000 clones, 70% to 85% appearing once. The source material was PBMCs. The source of this sequence is a man aged 60-69 years in good health and CMV-seronegative. The chain carries TRBV7-8 and TRBJ1-5; D might be TRBD1 (6 bases). The CDR3 DNA is TGTGCCAGCAGCTTAGAACAGGGCCGCAATCAGCCCCAGCATTTT. Translated, it gives CASSLEQGRNQPQHF.